What follows are 31 T cell receptor beta chains derived from one specimen sequenced in a study of post-analysis software for immune sequencing data. Whole-study findings and limits: TRBV5-6, TRBV5-1 and TRBV20-1 were among four to six TRBV segments more frequent in patients than controls.

Their cognate antigens are unknown. Tagging with unique molecular identifiers was a feature of the TCR beta cDNA libraries. TCRdb reprocessed the PCR reads via MiXCR and lists one record per CDR3 protein. The table lists around 500,000 distinct CDR3 sequences, approximately 31% of them singletons. Sequenced: blood. The source is a girl younger than 18 with multiple sclerosis.

With respect to this clonotype: A junction end diverges from the germline sequence, so it may reflect a read error. V is TRBV5-1 and J is TRBJ2-4; D uncertain. The DNA end is more similar to TRBJ2-7, so the J call may be wrong. Per the germline V gene, CDR1 is SGHRS and CDR2 is YFSETQ. The CDR3 has 11 amino acids. This chain's CDR3 is CTSSKNYEQYF. Here the CDR3 DNA reads TGCACCAGCAGCAAAAACTACGAGCAGTACTTC.

J is TRBJ1-2 and V is TRBV20-1; TRBD1 aligns across 9 bases. There are 14 residues in the CDR3. Trimming took 4 bases from V and 8 from J; bases not matched to a gene: 11. Per germline, CDR1 DFQATT and CDR2 SNEGSKA (reference sequence). CDR3 protein: CSAKNRGQVDGYTF. In nucleotides, the CDR3 is TGCAGTGCTAAAAACAGGGGGCAGGTAGACGGCTACACCTTC.

This clonotype was observed at least ten times. The rearrangement links TRBV20-1 to TRBJ2-3; D ambiguous. Germline lookup yields CDR1 DFQATT and CDR2 SNEGSKA (reference sequence). The CDR3 spans 12 residues. V lost 2 bases, J lost 2 bases, and 5 bases lay in between. CDR3 amino acids: CSARSYTDTQYF. The CDR3 region has the DNA TGCAGTGCTAGATCATACACAGATACGCAGTATTTT.

This chain links TRBV5-1 with TRBJ2-3; 7 bases are a match to TRBD1. V shed 4 bases and J 2 bases; nucleotides not matched to a gene: 10. The germline V gene has CDR1 SGHRS and CDR2 YFSETQ. This CDR3 region has 16 residues. The CDR3: CASSKGQFLPTDTQYF. The DNA for the CDR3 is TGCGCCAGCAGCAAGGGACAGTTCCTGCCCACAGATACGCAGTATTTT.

A few counts support this clonotype. J is TRBJ1-1 and V is TRBV18; weak D call: TRBD1 (6 bases). This CDR3 has 13 residues. V lost 1 base, J lost 5 bases, and 8 bases lay in between. Germline V gene sequence: CDR1 KGHSH, CDR2 LQKENI. The CDR3 DNA reads as TGTGCCAGCTCACCACGCAGGGGAACTGAAGCTTTCTTT. Protein product: CASSPRRGTEAFF.

V usage is TRBV2 and J usage is TRBJ1-6, with D hard to call. Per the germline V gene, CDR1 is SNHLY and CDR2 is FYNNEI. This CDR3 comprises 10 residues. V was clipped by 1 base and J by 12 bases, with 1 base between them. DNA for the CDR3: TGTGCCAGCAGTGAAGGACCCCTCCACTTT. Translation gives CASSEGPLHF.

This clonotype was counted many times. V and J are TRBV7-2 and TRBJ2-3; 9 nucleotides line up with TRBD1. CDR3 length: 14 residues. Germline V lookup: CDR1 SGHTA, CDR2 FQGNSA. V was pared by 5 bases and J by 4 bases, with 4 bases of the junction left unmatched. The DNA for the CDR3 is TGTGCCAGCAGCCTCCGGACAGGGGCAGATACGCAGTATTTT. Its protein product is CASSLRTGADTQYF.

This clonotype was picked up a small number of times. The rearrangement uses TRBV27 and TRBJ2-5; D not certain. The CDR3 contains 14 residues. Germline CDR1 is MNHEY and CDR2 is SMNVEV (reference sequence). The ends were cut back, 5 bases at V and 2 bases at J, with 12 bases in the middle. CDR3 loop: CASSPGYTQETQYF. The CDR3 nucleotides read TGTGCCAGCAGTCCCGGCTACACACAAGAGACCCAGTACTTC.

This clonotype showed up just a few times. The chain is built from TRBV29-1 and TRBJ1-1; 7 nucleotides agree with TRBD1. The trim removed 4 bases at V and 4 bases at J, leaving 6 bases unmatched. This CDR3 contains 13 residues. Germline CDR1 SQVTM, CDR2 ANQGSEA. The CDR3 loop is CSVGQGGTTEAFF. Here the CDR3 DNA reads TGCAGCGTTGGGCAGGGGGGTACCACTGAAGCTTTCTTT.

The chain employs TRBV9 and TRBJ2-3, with 7 nucleotides matching TRBD2. V lost 0 bases and J lost 8; bases outside the gene matches: 12. Germline V gene data show CDR1 as SGDLS and CDR2 as YYNGEE. The CDR3 consists of 16 residues. The DNA of the CDR3 is TGTGCCAGCAGCGTAGGGGCCGGGGGGACTATTTCTACGCAGTATTTT. Translation gives CASSVGAGGTISTQYF.

The V gene is TRBV20-1, the J gene TRBJ1-4; D ambiguous. There are 14 residues in the CDR3. Trimming shortened V by 7 bases and J by 8 bases, and 20 bases separated the two germline ends. Germline CDR1 reads DFQATT; CDR2 reads SNEGSKA (reference sequence). CDR3: CSVLGKGRGEKLFF. CDR3 nucleotides: TGCAGTGTCCTGGGGAAAGGGCGAGGGGAAAAACTGTTTTTT.

This clonotype was seen only a few times. The rearrangement joins TRBV7-8 to TRBJ1-4; D gene ambiguous. CDR3 length equals 16 residues. Trimming left V 0 bases short and J 3 bases short, with 11 bases between. The V gene's germline CDR1 is SGHVS and CDR2 FQNEAQ. CDR3 amino acids: CASSLASRVANEKLFF. CDR3 DNA: TGTGCCAGCAGCTTAGCTTCGAGGGTAGCTAATGAAAAACTGTTTTTT.

This clonotype was observed a handful of times. This chain connects TRBV15 to TRBJ2-5; 7 nucleotides line up with TRBD2. J lost 2 bases, V lost 1 base, and 4 bases had no gene match. This CDR3 is built from 15 residues. Germline CDR1 reads LNHNV; CDR2 reads YYDKDF (reference sequence). CDR3 bases: TGTGCCACCAGCAGAGCCCCTAGCGGTCAAGAGACCCAGTACTTC. Protein product: CATSRAPSGQETQYF.

The chain links TRBV7-6 to TRBJ2-2; tentatively, D is TRBD2 (7 bases). Per the germline V gene, CDR1 is SGHVS and CDR2 is FNYEAQ. The V and J ends lost 7 bases and 1 base respectively, with 19 bases between them. The CDR3 contains 17 residues. As DNA, the CDR3 is TGTGCCAGCAAGAAGTTGGGGGGGCTAGAGAACACCGGGGAGCTGTTTTTT. As protein: CASKKLGGLENTGELFF.

This chain connects TRBV20-1 to TRBJ2-5; TRBD1 might be the D (6 bases). V lost 3 bases and J 4 bases, leaving 15 bases between the germline ends. This CDR3 is built from 14 residues. CDR1 DFQATT and CDR2 SNEGSKA come from the germline V gene (reference sequence). The CDR3 is CSARGFRGGETQYF. The CDR3, as DNA: TGCAGTGCTAGGGGCTTCAGGGGTGGAGAGACCCAGTACTTC.

The sample holds a few counts of this clonotype. The chain carries TRBV6-1 and TRBJ1-1, with a weak D call TRBD1 (6 bases). CDR3 length equals 14 residues. Germline CDR1 is MNHNS and CDR2 is SASEGT. V was trimmed by 3 bases and J by 10 bases, leaving 18 bases between them. Written as DNA, the CDR3 is TGTGCCAGCAGTGACCCGGACAGCTATAGGGGAGCTTTCTTT. Protein sequence: CASSDPDSYRGAFF.

V is TRBV7-9 and J is TRBJ2-1; 9 bases are a match to TRBD1. The CDR3 has 14 residues. CDR1 is SEHNR and CDR2 is FQNEAQ in the germline V gene (reference sequence). J lost 5 bases, V lost 8 bases, and 7 bases had no gene match. CDR3 DNA: TGTGCCAGCTATGGGACAGGGAAGGACAATGAGCAGTTCTTC. It is translated as CASYGTGKDNEQFF.

This clonotype was observed a few times. The CDR3 sequence: CASSLERDIYGYTF. For the CDR3, the DNA is TGCGCCAGCAGCTTGGAACGGGACATCTATGGCTACACCTTC. The rearrangement joins TRBV5-1 to TRBJ1-2; maybe TRBD1 (6 bases). V gave up 0 bases and J gave up 4 bases, with 10 bases separating them. The germline CDR1 and CDR2 sequences are SGHRS and YFSETQ. This CDR3 spans 14 amino acids.

This sequence joins TRBV15 and TRBJ2-3; D is unclear. The germline V and J ends were trimmed by 0 bases and 3 bases, with 19 bases remaining between them. Germline V lookup: CDR1 LNHNV, CDR2 YYDKDF (reference sequence). CDR3 length equals 18 residues. The CDR3 sequence is CATSRDLRTAATTDTQYF. In nucleotides, the CDR3 is TGTGCCACCAGCAGAGATCTTCGGACGGCCGCTACGACAGATACGCAGTATTTT.

The rearrangement uses TRBV18 and TRBJ1-4; D gene uncertain. Between the trimmed V and J ends, which lost 3 bases and 5 bases, there was a span of 7 bases. Germline V lookup: CDR1 KGHSH, CDR2 LQKENI. CDR3 length: 13 residues. The CDR3 nucleotides read TGTGCCAGCTCACCCCAGGAGAATGAAAAACTGTTTTTT. Encoded protein: CASSPQENEKLFF.

The rearrangement uses TRBV5-6 and TRBJ1-1; D is possibly TRBD1 (6 bases). The CDR3 extends over 17 amino acids. In germline, CDR1 is SGHDT, CDR2 YYEEEE. Trimming left V 8 bases short and J 0 bases short, with 23 bases between. The CDR3 region has the DNA TGTGCCAGTAGATCGGACAGCTTAGTCTCTATGAACACTGAAGCTTTCTTT. Residues: CASRSDSLVSMNTEAFF.

In regard to this clonotype: The missing conserved phenylalanine or tryptophan at the end of this CDR3 makes a read error likely. The genes are TRBV11-2 and TRBJ1-1; tentatively, D is TRBD1 (5 bases). Deletions cut 3 bases from V and 5 bases from J, with 10 bases between. Germline-derived CDR1 and CDR2 are SGHAT and FQNNGV. The length of the CDR3 is 13 residues. The CDR3 loop reads CASSFRDSTEAFV. In nucleotides, the CDR3 is TGTGCCAGCAGCTTTCGTGACAGTACTGAAGCTTTCGTT.

The V gene is TRBV6-5, the J gene TRBJ2-3; D is possibly TRBD2 (7 bases). With 0 bases removed from V and 4 bases from J, the gap between germline ends came to 11 bases. This CDR3 contains 15 residues. Germline CDR1 is MNHEY and CDR2 is SVGAGI. This CDR3 is CASSYSGGPPDTQYF. CDR3 nucleotide sequence: TGTGCCAGCAGTTACTCGGGGGGGCCCCCAGATACGCAGTATTTT.

This clonotype was seen once. V and J are TRBV29-1 and TRBJ2-2; maybe TRBD1 (5 bases). Germline lookup yields CDR1 SQVTM and CDR2 ANQGSEA. The CDR3 has 13 residues. V was clipped by 6 bases and J by 4 bases, with 12 bases between them. CDR3 loop: CSVGASGTGELFF. For the CDR3, the DNA is TGCAGCGTAGGGGCATCGGGCACCGGGGAGCTGTTTTTT.

This chain links TRBV20-1 with TRBJ1-1; D call uncertain. Trimming stripped 2 bases from V and 0 bases from J, with 19 bases between. Looked up from germline, CDR1 is DFQATT and CDR2 is SNEGSKA (reference sequence). The CDR3 loop spans 17 amino acids. This CDR3 reads CSARQLTPGIMNTEAFF. In nucleotides, the CDR3 is TGCAGTGCTAGACAGTTAACACCAGGTATCATGAACACTGAAGCTTTCTTT.

About this clonotype itself: With a much larger clone just one base away, this may be a read error. This sequence joins TRBV5-1 and TRBJ2-7; D gene unclear. V lost 2 bases to trimming and J lost 6 bases, with 12 bases between them. The germline CDR1 and CDR2 sequences are SGHRS and YFSETQ. The CDR3 sequence is 13 residues long. This CDR3 reads CASSFSSPCEQYF. CDR3 in DNA: TGCGCCAGCAGCTTCAGCAGCCCCTGCGAGCAGTACTTC.

As DNA, the CDR3 is TGCGCCAGCAGCCTGGAGGGAGCGGCGGGGGGCATGCCGGGTGAGCAGTTCTTC. Its translation is CASSLEGAAGGMPGEQFF. The V call is TRBV5-1, the J call TRBJ2-1; 8 positions agree with TRBD2. V lost 4 bases, J lost 9 bases, and 21 bases stayed unmatched. The CDR3 loop spans 18 amino acids. The germline gives CDR1 SGHRS, CDR2 YFSETQ. Drawing the rest from reference TRBV5-1 and TRBJ2-1, the complete variable domain is KAGVTQTPRYLIKTRGQQVTLSCSPISGHRSVSWYQQTPGQGLQFLFEYFSETQRNKGNFPGRFSGRQFSNSRSEMNVSTLELGDSALYLCASSLEGAAGGMPGEQFFGPGTRLTVL.

The V and J genes are TRBV5-5 and TRBJ2-3, with D maybe TRBD2 (6 bases). Germline V lookup: CDR1 SGHKS, CDR2 YYEKEE (reference sequence). V lost 4 bases and J lost 2, with 17 bases in between. The CDR3 sequence is 16 residues long. Written as DNA, the CDR3 is TGTGCCAGCAGCGGAGGGTATGACTATACCACAGATACGCAGTATTTT. Its protein product is CASSGGYDYTTDTQYF.

This clonotype came up a few times. The V gene is TRBV10-2, the J gene TRBJ1-2, with 7 nucleotides matching TRBD1. Germline assignment: CDR1 WSHSY and CDR2 SAAADI. The length of the CDR3 is 15 residues. The junction had 8 bases not matched to a gene; V was cut back by 4 bases and J by 3 bases. CDR3 bases: TGCGCCAGCAGTGGACGACAGGGCGGTTACTATGGCTACACCTTC. It codes for CASSGRQGGYYGYTF.

The V gene is TRBV20-1, the J gene TRBJ2-2, with 7 nucleotides matching TRBD1. The trim removed 6 bases at V and 6 bases at J, leaving 13 bases unmatched. Germline loops: CDR1 DFQATT, CDR2 SNEGSKA (reference sequence). The CDR3 totals 15 residues. CDR3 nucleotides: TGCAGTGCCCGAGATCCTACAGGGGTGGCCGGGGAGCTGTTTTTT. Amino acid sequence: CSARDPTGVAGELFF.

The V gene is TRBV3-1, the J gene TRBJ2-7, with a tentative D call TRBD2 (7 bases). This CDR3 has 15 amino acids. Between the trimmed V and J ends, which lost 0 bases and 5 bases, there was a span of 14 bases. The germline V gene encodes CDR1 LGHDT and CDR2 YNNKEL (reference sequence). CDR3 in DNA: TGTGCCAGCAGCCAAGATCCCTGGGGGGGCAACGAGCAGTACTTC. This encodes CASSQDPWGGNEQYF.